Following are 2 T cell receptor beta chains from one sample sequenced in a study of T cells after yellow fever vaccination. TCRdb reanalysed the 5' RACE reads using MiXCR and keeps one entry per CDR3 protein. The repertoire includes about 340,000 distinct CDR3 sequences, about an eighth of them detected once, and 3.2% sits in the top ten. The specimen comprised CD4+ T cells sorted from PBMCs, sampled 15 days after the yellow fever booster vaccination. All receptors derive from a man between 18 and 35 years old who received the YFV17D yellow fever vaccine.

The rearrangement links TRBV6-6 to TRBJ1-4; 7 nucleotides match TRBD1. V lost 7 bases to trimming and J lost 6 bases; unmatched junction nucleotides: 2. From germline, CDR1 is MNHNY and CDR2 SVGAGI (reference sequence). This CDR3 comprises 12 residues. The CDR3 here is CASTDRDEKLFF. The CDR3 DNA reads TGTGCCAGCACCGACAGGGATGAAAAACTGTTTTTT.

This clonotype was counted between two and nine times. The DNA for the CDR3 is TGTGCCAGCAGTAGCTGGTTTCAGGGAGTCTACAATGAGCAGTTCTTC. Translating it yields CASSSWFQGVYNEQFF. The genes are TRBV28 and TRBJ2-1; the D call may be TRBD1 or TRBD2 (5 bases each). V was trimmed by 5 bases and J by 3 bases, leaving 17 bases between them. Germline V gene sequence: CDR1 MDHEN, CDR2 SYDVKM. The CDR3 has 16 amino acids.